Sequencing of this TCR beta chain was carried out in a study of blood T cell repertoires in COVID-19 (dated by TCRdb to 2020 to 2022). About the investigation overall: The collaborator samples originated in the United States, Italy and Spain and spanned the acute and convalescent phases of COVID-19. HLA class I and class II types, where available, came from metadata supplied by the sample provider rather than from assay-based typing. The samples were drawn from two sources: the first 160 participants of the ongoing ImmuneRACE study, and over 950 subjects contributed by 6 global collaborators. The material from the prospective study consisted of cDNA or gDNA derived from T cells, B-cell-depleted T cells, or PBMCs. The repertoires were released in a freely available public database intended as a resource for research on the immune response to SARS-CoV-2. Sample metadata almost always included a de-identified subject ID, COVID-19 status, age in years and sex. Subjects who had been exposed to COVID-19, were actively infected with it, or had recovered from it provided the deeply sampled blood TCRbeta repertoires that made up the dataset. The research as a whole found: Clinical and demographic metadata were provided uncurated, with the amount varying by source and participant.

Worth noting for this clone: Its cognate antigen has yet to be identified. Base qualities are not at hand, and no much larger clone is one base apart.

The collaborating institutions used their own protocols to collect whole blood in K2EDTA tubes. For TCRbeta analysis, collaborators shipped samples as frozen whole blood, isolated PBMCs, or DNA extracted from either of those sample types. The immunoSEQ Assay, a bias-controlled multiplex PCR, was used to amplify TCRbeta CDR3 regions from genomic DNA. In the paper's pipeline: The number of nucleated cells in each sample was estimated by amplification of reference gene primers within the assay. Sequence reads were collapsed and filtered to measure the absolute abundance of every unique TCRbeta CDR3 rearrangement. For each sample, productive Simpson clonality was calculated by taking the square root of Simpson's diversity index across productive rearrangements. The table comes from immuneACCESS by way of TCRdb, which keeps in-frame sequences with V and J called. Part of the clones is missing from these tables; in studies checked, under half for an unresolved V gene and the rest for unknown reasons. V, J and clone size reflect that table, while D and trimming were determined from the DNA. The sample table lists 70,000 to 90,000 clones, around 86% of them with a count of one. Clones ranked in the top ten supply 8% of the sample.

The CDR3, cysteine through phenylalanine, is 14 amino acids long. Only the CDR3 DNA is retained, 42 bases long and in frame from the first base. Trimming takes 4 bases from V and 2 bases from J, and the germline ends sit 10 bases apart. Reading the germline V gene (reference sequence) gives CDR1 LNHDA and CDR2 SQIVND. Material: peripheral blood. The rearrangement combines TRBV19 with TRBJ2-3, and perhaps TRBD1 as D gene, on 7 matching bases. The source of this sequence is a man in his fifties or sixties with active COVID-19. The CDR3 region: CASSTGGHTDTQYF. DNA sequence: TGTGCCAGTAGTACAGGGGGGCACACAGATACGCAGTATTTT.